This TCR beta chain was obtained from a study of OX40 agonist ivuxolimab in advanced cancers. About the research overall: Earlier treatment with anti-PD-1, anti-PD-L1 or anti-CTLA-4 was permitted, and 30% to 40% had received some.

Assay: immunoSEQ multiplex PCR; the TCRdb copy retains only in-frame clones and omits some. The sample contains 60,000 to 75,000 clones, 88% of which appear only once. Turning to this clone: What it binds is unknown.

CDR3 length: 15 residues. Trimming took 7 bases from V and 0 from J, leaving 14 bases between them. CDR1 and CDR2 (germline): LNHNV, YYDKDF (reference sequence). Study observations and caveats: Among T cells, CD8+ cells averaged more expanded clones than CD4+ cells. Those patients achieving a partial response at 0.1-3.0 mg/kg showed among the lowest clonal expansion.

The material was CD4+ or CD8+ T cells sorted from blood, obtained in a trial of the OX40 agonist ivuxolimab. This receptor was identified in an adult with an advanced solid tumor such as melanoma, head and neck, liver or kidney cancer. This chain connects TRBV15 to TRBJ2-3; perhaps D is TRBD1 or TRBD2 (6 bases each). CDR3 amino acids: CATTRGETSTDTQYF. CDR3 sequence (DNA): TGTGCCACCACGAGGGGGGAAACTAGCACAGATACGCAGTATTTT. Full variable domain (remainder filled in from reference TRBV15 and TRBJ2-3): DAMVIQNPRYQVTQFGKPVTLSCSQTLNHNVMYWYQQKSSQAPKLLFHYYDKDFNNEADTPDNFQSRRPNTSFCFLDIRSPGLGDTAMYLCATTRGETSTDTQYFGPGTRLTVL.